Below, one T cell receptor (beta chain) is given with its context. The sample originates from a study of blood T cell repertoires in COVID-19. Study-wide context: Italy, Spain and the United States were the sources of the convalescent and acute COVID-19 samples. T cells, B-cell-depleted T cells, or PBMCs supplied cDNA or gDNA.

Authors' data handling: Amplified reference gene primers provided the basis for estimating nucleated cell counts. Profiled with immunoSEQ multiplex PCR; TCRdb holds only in-frame clones, not every one. The V and J calls and the clone size are those of that table, but D and trimming were determined from the DNA. Of approximately 100,000 clones in the sample, 84% are singletons; the top ten hold around 13%. The CDR3 runs to 16 residues. CDR1 and CDR2 (germline): SGDLS, YYNGEE. The germline V and J ends were trimmed by 4 bases and 0 bases, with 16 bases remaining between them. The sample was peripheral blood. J is TRBJ1-1 and V is TRBV9, with D uncertain. This TCR came from a human donor in a cohort sampled during active or convalescent COVID-19. CDR3 in DNA: TGTGCCAGCAGCCTCCTACAGAAAGTAGTGAACACTGAAGCTTTCTTT. Its protein product is CASSLLQKVVNTEAFF.